This T cell receptor (beta chain) emerged from a study of breast tumors, draining lymph nodes, adjacent tissues. The V gene end was trimmed by 6 bases and the J gene end by 2 bases; junction bases not matched to a gene: 14. From germline, CDR1 is DFQATT and CDR2 SNEGSKA (reference sequence). The CDR3 has 16 amino acids. TCRdb analysed the multiplex PCR reads with MiXCR anew, one entry per CDR3 protein. The table has about 180,000 distinct CDR3 sequences, 30% to 35% seen once. Study-level results: Compared with lymph nodes, tumors were less diverse; compared with nontumor tissue, more.

There are a few counts of this clonotype. Its antigen remains unidentified. A much larger clone sits a single nucleotide away, making a read error possible. Breast cancer patients provided tissue from their axillary draining lymph nodes. The TCR was taken from a female donor with breast cancer. Some clones in this sample may be carry-over from other donors' samples. V and J are TRBV20-1 and TRBJ2-3; 7 bases align to TRBD2. The sequencing input was axillary lymph node tissue. The CDR3 coding sequence is TGCAGTGCCCTGCTTTGGGGGGGAGGGGCCACAGATACGCAGTATTTT. This encodes CSALLWGGGATDTQYF.